The rows below give T cell receptor beta chains drawn from one sample of a study of early T cells in non-severe SARS-CoV-2 infection. TCRdb analysed the 5' RACE reads with MiXCR anew, one entry per CDR3 protein. The sample contains 25,000 to 35,000 distinct CDR3 sequences, more than 4.5% of which appear only once. Sequenced input: whole blood. The source of these receptors is an adult who was a healthcare worker with PCR-confirmed SARS-CoV-2 infection or an uninfected control (not recorded which). Both conserved end residues are trimmed from each CDR3. The D gene is left open where the match is weak.

J gene	D gene	V gene	CDR3 protein
TRBJ2-5	.	TRBV20-1	SASSYWEGARETQY
TRBJ2-7	TRBD2	TRBV7-2	ASSLVGPGLAGSYEQY
TRBJ2-1	TRBD2	TRBV6-2/TRBV6-3	ASSYSSGGEQF
TRBJ2-7	TRBD1	TRBV11-2	ASMPLDRGSYEQY
TRBJ2-1	.	TRBV29-1	SGCTRRAYNEQF
TRBJ2-7	.	TRBV20-1	SARRGGGMGEQY
TRBJ2-7	TRBD1	TRBV10-2	ASSGQRDRGYEQY
TRBJ1-2	TRBD1	TRBV5-6	ASSLRQGAGRFAGTGYGYT
TRBJ1-1	.	TRBV12-3/TRBV12-4	ASSMQGRSTEAF
TRBJ1-5	TRBD1	TRBV29-1	SVEDRDQPQH
TRBJ1-2	.	TRBV20-1	SARRVAEGSYGYT
TRBJ1-6	TRBD1	TRBV5-1	ASSPGGTGIKTLH
TRBJ2-1	.	TRBV7-2	ASSLRLGRSDEQF
TRBJ2-7	.	TRBV28	ASSSVFAGRRYEQY
TRBJ2-6	.	TRBV5-1	ASSLGSGIGANVLT
TRBJ2-7	.	TRBV4-1	ASSQYTPGPGKAYEQY
TRBJ1-2	.	TRBV18	ASSPQGFNGYT
TRBJ2-1	TRBD1	TRBV4-3	ASSQGQGGNNEQF
TRBJ1-5	.	TRBV20-1	SASTGFQPQH
TRBJ2-2	.	TRBV7-3	ASSLNVAGELF
TRBJ2-7	TRBD1	TRBV18	ASSPGQDTYEQY
TRBJ2-2	TRBD1	TRBV6-5	ASSEDRENTGELF
TRBJ1-1	.	TRBV7-8	ASSLALYWATEAF
TRBJ2-6	.	TRBV28	ASSPHSGANVLT
TRBJ1-2	.	TRBV27	ASSDTGSLLYGYT
TRBJ2-7	TRBD1	TRBV7-9	ASSRVQGVAYEQY
TRBJ1-2	.	TRBV10-2	ASSGDGYT
TRBJ2-2	.	TRBV19	ASTAGAAGELF
TRBJ2-7	.	TRBV7-9	ASSLEGRTGEQY
TRBJ2-7	TRBD1	TRBV2	ASSGGDRLGEQY
TRBJ2-7	.	TRBV18	ASSLAPYEQY
TRBJ1-5	TRBD1	TRBV28	ASSTDRGRVYSNQPQH
TRBJ1-1	.	TRBV18	ASSGGKEMNTEAF
TRBJ2-2	.	TRBV7-3	ASSMGTGELF
TRBJ2-7	.	TRBV7-8	ASSLARGYEQY
TRBJ2-5	TRBD1	TRBV12-3/TRBV12-4	ASSLRTGGEETQY
TRBJ1-1	.	TRBV7-3	ASSFPDSEMNTEAF
TRBJ1-3	.	TRBV24-1	ATSDFGSSSGNTIY
TRBJ2-7	TRBD1	TRBV5-1	ASSSGQFYEQY
TRBJ2-2	.	TRBV15	ATSGDGTFTGELF
TRBJ2-3	TRBD2	TRBV4-2	ASSQDGIAGDPHTDTQY